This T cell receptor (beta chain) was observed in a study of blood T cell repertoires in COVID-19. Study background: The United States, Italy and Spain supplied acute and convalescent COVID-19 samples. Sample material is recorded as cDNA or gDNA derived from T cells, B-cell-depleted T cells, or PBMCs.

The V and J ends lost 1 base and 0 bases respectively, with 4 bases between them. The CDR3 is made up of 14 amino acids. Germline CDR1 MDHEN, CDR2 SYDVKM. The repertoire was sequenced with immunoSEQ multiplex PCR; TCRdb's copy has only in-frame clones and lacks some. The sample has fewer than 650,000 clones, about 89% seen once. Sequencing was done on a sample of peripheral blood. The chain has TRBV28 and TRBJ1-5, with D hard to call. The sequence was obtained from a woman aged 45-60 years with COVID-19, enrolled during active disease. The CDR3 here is CASSLFGSNQPQHF. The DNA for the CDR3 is TGTGCCAGCAGTTTATTCGGTAGCAATCAGCCCCAGCATTTT.